This TCR beta chain was identified during a study of shared clonotypes between healthy human individuals (dated by TCRdb to 2019 to 2021). Describing the broader study: A couple of women and three men aged 18 to 49 years were included in the cohort. Between about 0.8 and 9 billion PBMCs per donor were obtained by leukapheresis. For each donor, three plates each were used for CD4 naive and CD4 memory, two plates were used for CD8 naive, and one plate was used for CD8 memory. To increase sequencing depth and limit assay-specific biases, TCR repertoire library preparation and sequencing were carried out by different laboratories using diverse techniques. Blood TCR repertoires of a handful of healthy adults were deeply sequenced to estimate repertoire size and the extent of clonotype sharing between individuals.

The CDR3 covers 14 residues, taking in both the cysteine and the phenylalanine. The CDR3 DNA has 42 bases and is translated from base 1. Here V drops 0 bases and J drops 5 bases, and the junction holds 2 bases not matched to any gene. From a lookup of the germline V gene, CDR1 and CDR2 are SGDLS and YYNGEE. TCR CDR3 regions were amplified from genomic DNA by multiplex PCR using the deep immunoSEQ assay. Extracted genomic DNA from each cell subset was spread evenly across all wells of several immunoSEQ 96-well plates, with each plate serving as a replicate. For sorted subsets, each replicate PCR was loaded with around 220 ng genomic DNA, equivalent to roughly 30,000 T cell genomes. Purified libraries were measured with a Qubit 3.0 fluorometer, size-checked on a Bioanalyzer 2100, and measured again with the KAPA Library Quantification kit. A separate single-read 150-cycle Illumina NextSeq 550 flow cell was used to sequence each immunoSEQ 96-well plate. In the source study's methods: Because the immunoSEQ output held only junctional sequences and lacked quality scores, the filtering could not match the filtering applied to full-length reads. To assign V/J genes and CDR3, sequences were annotated using PyIR, a Python wrapper for IgBLAST v1.9, with IMGT germline references. Any read was removed if the V/J assignment was weak (E-value above 1e-6), the CDR3 was missing, or the read contained stop codons, out-of-frame junctions, or ambiguous translated residues. V3J clonotypes were defined as sequences sharing the same inferred V gene, J gene, and CDR3 amino acid sequence. Percentage overlap between repertoires was calculated by dividing the number of shared unique clonotypes by the size of the smaller repertoire. Three approaches were used to assess repertoire richness: RTK rarefaction, the Chao1 estimator, and Recon v2.1 estimates of unobserved clonotypes. For all TCRbeta clonotypes obtained by the gDNA method from four donors, generation probabilities were computed with OLGA. TCRdb retrieved this table from immuneACCESS and kept in-frame rearrangements only. Not all clones are present; in checked studies, unresolved V genes account for under half, and no reason is known for the remainder. The V and J calls and clone size come from that table; D and trimming were worked out from the DNA. In this sample the table shows about 2.1 million clones, 90% to 95% of which occur a single time. Around 1.7% of the sample is taken by the ten largest.

On this clone: Its antigen is still unknown. Within one base of it there is no much larger clone, and no base qualities were kept. This sample also contains other DNA sequences that code for the same CDR3.

Study-level results and caveats: Clonotypes shared by all four sorted-subset donors showed higher generation probabilities than non-shared clonotypes. Because the study included only a small number of donors, the genetic and exposure-history diversity represented was limited. Based on pairwise subsampling, the degree of clonotype sharing among donors was expected to be affected by sequencing depth. Even with the large sequencing depth, rarefaction of the sorted-subset datasets indicated that sequencing was incomplete. Sampling was restricted to blood, and TCR repertoires in tissue are likely to differ from TCR repertoires in blood. Sharing across several donors was observed for roughly 5% of naive CD4, over 3% of naive CD8, over 2% of memory CD4, and around 0.44% of memory CD8 clonotypes. Naive subsets generally had larger estimated clonotype richness than memory subsets.

CD8 naive samples were CD45RO-negative cells positively selected for CCR7, giving a CD45RA+CCR7+ population that excluded TemRA cells. The donors were healthy, HIV-negative adults who had no recently reported acute infections or vaccinations. Every donor was a Caucasian adult living in Nashville, Tennessee, USA. Blood was collected by leukapheresis, and PBMCs were isolated by Ficoll-Histopaque density gradient centrifugation and then cryopreserved in liquid nitrogen vapor phase. Analytical flow cytometry was used to check the purity and quantity of every magnetically sorted T cell population. Each sorted fraction had its genomic DNA isolated and then quantified by UV absorbance on a Nanodrop 2000c.

Sequencing was done on a sample of naive CD8+ T cells from PBMCs. The cell subset or site label corresponds to: CD45RA+CCR7+. The rearranged segments are TRBV9 and TRBJ1-2, and 9 bases in between align with TRBD1. This TCR came from a man aged 18 to 30 in good health. Some clones in this sample may be carry-over from other donors' samples. The DNA reads TGTGCCAGCAGCGTAGGCGGGACAGGGTATGGCTACACCTTC. Translated, it reads CASSVGGTGYGYTF.